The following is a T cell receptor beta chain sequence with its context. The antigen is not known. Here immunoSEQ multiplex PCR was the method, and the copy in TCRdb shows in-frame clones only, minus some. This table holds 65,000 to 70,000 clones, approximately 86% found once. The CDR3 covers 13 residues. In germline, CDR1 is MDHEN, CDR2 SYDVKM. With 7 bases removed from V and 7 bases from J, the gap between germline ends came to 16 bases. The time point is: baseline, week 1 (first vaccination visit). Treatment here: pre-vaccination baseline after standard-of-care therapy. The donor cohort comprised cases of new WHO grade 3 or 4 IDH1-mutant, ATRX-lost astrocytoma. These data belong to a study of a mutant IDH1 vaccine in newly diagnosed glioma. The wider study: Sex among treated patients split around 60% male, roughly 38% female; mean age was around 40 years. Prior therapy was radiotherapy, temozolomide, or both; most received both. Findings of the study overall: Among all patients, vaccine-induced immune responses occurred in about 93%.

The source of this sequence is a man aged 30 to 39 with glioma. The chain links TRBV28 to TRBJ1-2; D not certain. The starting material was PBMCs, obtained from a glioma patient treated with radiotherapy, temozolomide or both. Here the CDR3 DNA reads TGTGCCAGCATCCCTATGGGGTGGGTTGGCTACACCTTC. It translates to CASIPMGWVGYTF.